Listed here are 21 T cell receptor beta chains from one sample, sequenced in a study of siplizumab effects on memory and regulatory T cells. Assay used: immunoSEQ multiplex PCR; TCRdb lists only in-frame clones, some missing. Among 90,000 to 120,000 clones listed, 92% were seen once. Sequencing was carried out using Tregs sorted from blood. Source of these receptors: a human donor in good health.

The J gene is TRBJ1-2, the V gene TRBV7-8; D not certain. V was clipped by 5 bases and J by 7 bases, with 11 bases between them. The germline gives CDR1 SGHVS, CDR2 FQNEAQ. The CDR3 totals 12 residues. CDR3 amino acids: CASSPFWVGYTF. In DNA, the CDR3 is TGTGCCAGCAGCCCCTTCTGGGTTGGCTACACCTTC. Full variable domain (rest looked up from reference TRBV7-8 and TRBJ1-2): GAGVSQSPRYKVAKRGQDVALRCDPISGHVSLFWYQQALGQGPEFLTYFQNEAQLDKSGLPSDRFFAERPEGSVSTLKIQRTQQEDSAVYLCASSPFWVGYTFGSGTRLTVV.

The rearrangement links TRBV28 to TRBJ2-7, with 10 bases identical to TRBD2. Germline loops: CDR1 MDHEN, CDR2 SYDVKM. V gave up 4 bases and J gave up 7 bases; unmatched junction bases: 13. CDR3 length equals 16 residues. CDR3 in amino acids: CASSSTSTSGFWEQYF. The CDR3 nucleotides read TGTGCCAGCAGTTCCACCTCGACTAGCGGGTTCTGGGAGCAGTACTTC.

The chain is built from TRBV5-1 and TRBJ1-1; D unclear. Germline V lookup: CDR1 SGHRS, CDR2 YFSETQ. V lost 4 bases to trimming and J lost 0 bases, with 13 bases between them. The CDR3 sequence is 15 residues long. CDR3 residues: CASSASYNVNTEAFF. The DNA for the CDR3 is TGCGCCAGCAGCGCATCATATAACGTGAACACTGAAGCTTTCTTT.

The V and J genes are TRBV5-1 and TRBJ2-5; 7 bases are a match to TRBD2. CDR1 is SGHRS and CDR2 is YFSETQ in the germline V gene. The V and J ends lost 4 bases and 1 base, in that order; junction bases with no gene match: 4. The CDR3 spans 14 residues. The CDR3 region has the DNA TGCGCCAGCAGCCAAACTAGCGCCCAAGAGACCCAGTACTTC. Its protein product is CASSQTSAQETQYF. The full variable domain, its missing parts supplied by reference TRBV5-1 and TRBJ2-5, is KAGVTQTPRYLIKTRGQQVTLSCSPISGHRSVSWYQQTPGQGLQFLFEYFSETQRNKGNFPGRFSGRQFSNSRSEMNVSTLELGDSALYLCASSQTSAQETQYFGPGTRLLVL.

J is TRBJ2-7 and V is TRBV6-1; D not resolved. Trimming removed 1 base from V and 2 bases from J, with 12 bases in between. The CDR3 length is 15 residues. Per germline, CDR1 MNHNS and CDR2 SASEGT. The CDR3 reads CASSEVYGRPYEQYF. The CDR3 DNA sequence: TGTGCCAGCAGTGAAGTCTACGGGCGCCCCTACGAGCAGTACTTC.

The chain recombines TRBV19 with TRBJ2-1; 9 nucleotides match TRBD1. This CDR3 is 14 amino acids long. Germline trimming cut 6 bases from V and 7 bases from J; bases unmatched to any gene: 7. Looked up from germline, CDR1 is LNHDA and CDR2 is SQIVND (reference sequence). Here the CDR3 reads CASSPDRGSNEQFF. CDR3 sequence (DNA): TGTGCCAGTAGCCCGGACAGGGGCAGTAATGAGCAGTTCTTC.

This clone has just a few counts. The chain couples TRBV2 to TRBJ1-1; D gene ambiguous. Germline lookup yields CDR1 SNHLY and CDR2 FYNNEI. V lost 2 bases to trimming and J lost 6 bases, with 19 bases between them. CDR3 size: 16 residues. CDR3 sequence: CASSEIDLGISAEAFF. The CDR3 DNA reads TGTGCCAGCAGTGAAATAGATCTGGGGATAAGTGCTGAAGCTTTCTTT.

This chain joins TRBV2 and TRBJ2-1; TRBD1 matches 10 bases. J gave up 6 bases and V 6 bases, and 5 bases lay outside the gene matches. The germline CDR1 and CDR2 sequences are SNHLY and FYNNEI. CDR3 length: 14 residues. The CDR3 is CASRRDRGSNEQFF. In DNA form, the CDR3 reads TGTGCCAGCAGAAGGGACAGGGGAAGCAATGAGCAGTTCTTC.

Comment on this clone: An end of the junction differs from the germline gene, which may be a read error. J is TRBJ1-2 and V is TRBV4-1; perhaps TRBD1 as D (6 bases). The CDR3 loop spans 14 amino acids. Germline-derived CDR1 and CDR2 are MGHRA and YSYEKL. CDR3 loop: CASSQEGGTGLTSF. The CDR3 bases are TGCGCCAGCAGCCAAGAGGGTGGTACAGGGCTCACATCCTTC.

This clone was seen only a few times. V usage is TRBV30 and J usage is TRBJ1-1; D gene ambiguous. V was clipped by 0 bases and J by 1 base, with 6 bases between them. The CDR3 has 13 amino acids. The germline V gene has CDR1 GTSNPN and CDR2 SVGIG (reference sequence). The CDR3 sequence is CAWSVNTNTEAFF. CDR3 DNA: TGTGCCTGGAGTGTAAACACGAACACTGAAGCTTTCTTT.

This clone was counted once. The CDR3, as DNA: TGCGCCAGCAGCGGGGGGACTAGCGGGAGGACAGATACGCAGTATTTT. Encoded protein: CASSGGTSGRTDTQYF. J is TRBJ2-3 and V is TRBV5-1, with 15 bases lining up with TRBD2. The junction had 3 bases not matched to a gene; V was cut back by 4 bases and J by 3 bases. There are 16 residues in the CDR3. CDR1 and CDR2 (germline): SGHRS, YFSETQ.

The V gene is TRBV7-8, the J gene TRBJ2-1; 9 positions match TRBD2. V trimming: 3 bases; J trimming: 7 bases; junction bases outside the gene matches: 4. The CDR3 is 14 residues long. The V gene's germline CDR1 is SGHVS and CDR2 FQNEAQ. As DNA, the CDR3 is TGTGCCAGCAGCTTCGGTAGCGGGAGAAATGAGCAGTTCTTC. The encoded protein is CASSFGSGRNEQFF.

V is TRBV28 and J is TRBJ2-7; D may correspond to TRBD1 or TRBD2 (5 bases each). Germline V gives CDR1 MDHEN, CDR2 SYDVKM. Trimming stripped 3 bases from V and 0 bases from J, with 9 bases between. The CDR3 runs to 14 residues. CDR3: CASSFPGPSYEQYF. The CDR3 DNA is TGTGCCAGCAGTTTCCCGGGACCCTCCTACGAGCAGTACTTC. The entire variable domain, with the rest obtained from reference TRBV28 and TRBJ2-7, is as follows: DVKVTQSSRYLVKRTGEKVFLECVQDMDHENMFWYRQDPGLGLRLIYFSYDVKMKEKGDIPEGYSVSREKKERFSLILESASTNQTSMYLCASSFPGPSYEQYFGPGTRLTVT.

J is TRBJ2-7 and V is TRBV11-2; D perhaps matches TRBD1 (5 bases). Per the germline V gene, CDR1 is SGHAT and CDR2 is FQNNGV. The CDR3 runs to 14 residues. Trimming removed 3 bases at V and 2 bases at J, with 11 bases between. The CDR3 spells CASSFARDTYEQYF. CDR3 DNA: TGTGCCAGCAGCTTTGCCAGGGATACCTACGAGCAGTACTTC.

The chain uses TRBV19 and TRBJ1-3, with 9 bases that match TRBD1. This CDR3 region has 15 residues. Trimming took 7 bases from V and 2 from J; bases not matched to a gene: 6. Germline CDR1 and CDR2: LNHDA and SQIVND (reference sequence). The CDR3 is CASKRQGETGNTIYF. DNA for the CDR3: TGTGCCAGTAAACGACAGGGGGAGACTGGAAACACCATATATTTT.

The chain joins TRBV5-1 to TRBJ2-1; 7 bases are shared with TRBD2. CDR3 length equals 15 residues. The V segment lost 4 bases and the J segment 9 bases; nucleotides outside the gene matches: 13. CDR1 SGHRS and CDR2 YFSETQ come from the germline V gene. This CDR3 reads CASSPSRDYLGEQFF. CDR3 coding DNA: TGCGCCAGCAGCCCCAGCCGGGACTACTTGGGTGAGCAGTTCTTC. Full variable domain (missing parts from reference TRBV5-1 and TRBJ2-1): KAGVTQTPRYLIKTRGQQVTLSCSPISGHRSVSWYQQTPGQGLQFLFEYFSETQRNKGNFPGRFSGRQFSNSRSEMNVSTLELGDSALYLCASSPSRDYLGEQFFGPGTRLTVL.

The CDR3 loop is CASSLRDRSFEFF. The CDR3, as DNA: TGTGCCAGTAGTTTAAGGGACAGGTCGTTTGAGTTCTTC. V and J are TRBV19 and TRBJ2-1; 8 bases align to TRBD1. J gave up 14 bases and V 5 bases, and 11 bases lay outside the gene matches. Germline lookup yields CDR1 LNHDA and CDR2 SQIVND (reference sequence). The CDR3 has 13 residues. Full variable domain (rest looked up from reference TRBV19 and TRBJ2-1): DGGITQSPKYLFRKEGQNVTLSCEQNLNHDAMYWYRQDPGQGLRLIYYSQIVNDFQKGDIAEGYSVSREKKESFPLTVTSAQKNPTAFYLCASSLRDRSFEFFGPGTRLTVL.

The gene calls are TRBV29-1 and TRBJ2-4; TRBD2 might be the D (6 bases). The CDR3 is 12 residues long. With 4 bases removed from V and 5 bases from J, the gap between germline ends came to 9 bases. Germline lookup yields CDR1 SQVTM and CDR2 ANQGSEA. CDR3 nucleotide sequence: TGCAGCGTTGCGCGGGGTCAAAACATTCAGTACTTC. It specifies CSVARGQNIQYF. Drawing the rest from reference TRBV29-1 and TRBJ2-4, the complete variable domain is SAVISQKPSRDICQRGTSLTIQCQVDSQVTMMFWYRQQPGQSLTLIATANQGSEATYESGFVIDKFPISRPNLTFSTLTVSNMSPEDSSIYLCSVARGQNIQYFGAGTRLSVL.

The J gene is TRBJ2-7, the V gene TRBV5-6; tentative D call: TRBD1 (6 bases). V lost 0 bases, J lost 2 bases, and 12 bases lay in between. This CDR3 region has 15 residues. CDR1 is SGHDT and CDR2 is YYEEEE in the germline V gene. In nucleotides, the CDR3 is TGTGCCAGCAGCTTGGGCACAGGGCTCGCCTACGAGCAGTACTTC. Its protein product is CASSLGTGLAYEQYF.

This clone showed up just once. This chain joins TRBV18 and TRBJ1-5, with 10 nucleotides matching TRBD1. CDR3 size: 17 residues. Germline CDR1 KGHSH, CDR2 LQKENI. V was pared by 5 bases and J by 2 bases, with 9 bases of the junction left unmatched. This CDR3 reads CASSIYSGTGGNQPQHF. As DNA, the CDR3 is TGTGCCAGCTCAATATACTCCGGGACAGGGGGCAATCAGCCCCAGCATTTT.

V and J are TRBV4-1 and TRBJ2-1; unclear D gene. The CDR3 is 11 amino acids. Germline V lookup: CDR1 MGHRA, CDR2 YSYEKL. The germline V and J ends were trimmed by 2 bases and 10 bases, with 6 bases remaining between them. The CDR3 DNA reads as TGCGCCAGCAGCCAATGGGGAGAGCAGTTCTTC. Translated: CASSQWGEQFF.